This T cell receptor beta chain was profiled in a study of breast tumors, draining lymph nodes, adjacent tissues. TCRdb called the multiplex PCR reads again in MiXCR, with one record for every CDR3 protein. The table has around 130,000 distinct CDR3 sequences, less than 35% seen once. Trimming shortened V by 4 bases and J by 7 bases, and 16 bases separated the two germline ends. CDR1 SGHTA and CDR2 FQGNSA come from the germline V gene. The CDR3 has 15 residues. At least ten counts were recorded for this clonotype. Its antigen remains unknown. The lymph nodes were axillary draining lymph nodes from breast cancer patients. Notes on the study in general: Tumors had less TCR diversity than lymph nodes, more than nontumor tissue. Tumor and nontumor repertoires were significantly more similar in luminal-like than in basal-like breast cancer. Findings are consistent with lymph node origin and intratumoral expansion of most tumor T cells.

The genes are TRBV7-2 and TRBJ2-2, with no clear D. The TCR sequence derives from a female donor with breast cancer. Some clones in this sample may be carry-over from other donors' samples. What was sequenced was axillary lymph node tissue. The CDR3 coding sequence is TGTGCCAGCAGCTCGAACCCCCGGTCCAACGGGGAGCTGTTTTTT. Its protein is CASSSNPRSNGELFF.